Below, 5 T cell receptor beta chains from the same sample are listed, as sequenced in a study of glioma-infiltrating T cells. Using RNA template, CDR3s of TCR alpha and beta were amplified with iRepertoire arm-PCR. TCRdb ran MiXCR on the multiplex PCR reads and lists one entry per CDR3 protein. The profile shows around 390,000 distinct CDR3 sequences, more than 35% of them singletons. Sample: glioma tissue, nonneoplastic brain tissue, or PBMCs (not recorded which). The receptors originated from a human donor with low-grade glioma or glioblastoma, undergoing nonglioma brain surgery, or in good health (not recorded which).

The chain recombines TRBV19 with TRBJ1-1, with D tentatively TRBD1 (6 bases). V shed 9 bases and J shed 4 bases, with 15 bases lying between them. The CDR3 contains 13 residues. CDR1 is LNHDA and CDR2 is SQIVND in the germline V gene (reference sequence). This CDR3 is CASYRAPGTEAFF. The CDR3 bases are TGTGCCAGCTACAGGGCCCCGGGCACTGAAGCTTTCTTT.

The rearrangement joins TRBV19 to TRBJ1-4; 8 bases are a match to TRBD1. Germline loops: CDR1 LNHDA, CDR2 SQIVND (reference sequence). V lost 7 bases and J lost 8; bases outside the gene matches: 9. There are 14 residues in the CDR3. CDR3 in amino acids: CASNPGGADEKLFF. CDR3 in DNA: TGTGCCAGTAACCCAGGGGGCGCGGACGAAAAACTGTTTTTT. Complete variable domain (other parts from reference TRBV19 and TRBJ1-4): DGGITQSPKYLFRKEGQNVTLSCEQNLNHDAMYWYRQDPGQGLRLIYYSQIVNDFQKGDIAEGYSVSREKKESFPLTVTSAQKNPTAFYLCASNPGGADEKLFFGSGTQLSVL.

This clonotype occurred a few times. J is TRBJ1-2 and V is TRBV28, with 7 bases identical to TRBD1. The CDR3 loop spans 13 amino acids. Per the germline V gene, CDR1 is MDHEN and CDR2 is SYDVKM. J lost 4 bases, V lost 5 bases, and 4 bases had no gene match. In nucleotides, the CDR3 is TGTGCCAGCAGTAAAGACAGGGCCTATGGCTACACCTTC. The encoded protein is CASSKDRAYGYTF.

V is TRBV28 and J is TRBJ2-2, with 15 bases aligning to TRBD2. CDR1 MDHEN and CDR2 SYDVKM come from the germline V gene. This CDR3 comprises 16 residues. The V and J ends lost 7 bases and 5 bases, in that order; junction bases with no gene match: 5. The CDR3 sequence: CASTPGLAGGTGELFF. DNA for the CDR3: TGTGCCAGCACCCCGGGACTAGCGGGAGGTACCGGGGAGCTGTTTTTT. The complete variable domain, with remaining parts taken from reference TRBV28 and TRBJ2-2, reads DVKVTQSSRYLVKRTGEKVFLECVQDMDHENMFWYRQDPGLGLRLIYFSYDVKMKEKGDIPEGYSVSREKKERFSLILESASTNQTSMYLCASTPGLAGGTGELFFGEGSRLTVL.

This clonotype was counted only a few times. The chain has TRBV7-9 and TRBJ2-3; the D gene is possibly TRBD1 (6 bases). This CDR3 has 17 amino acids. Germline assignment: CDR1 SEHNR and CDR2 FQNEAQ (reference sequence). V was trimmed by 2 bases and J by 2 bases, leaving 17 bases between them. CDR3 protein: CASSLLQGIDSTDTQYF. The CDR3, as DNA: TGTGCCAGCAGCTTATTACAGGGCATTGACTCCACAGATACGCAGTATTTT.